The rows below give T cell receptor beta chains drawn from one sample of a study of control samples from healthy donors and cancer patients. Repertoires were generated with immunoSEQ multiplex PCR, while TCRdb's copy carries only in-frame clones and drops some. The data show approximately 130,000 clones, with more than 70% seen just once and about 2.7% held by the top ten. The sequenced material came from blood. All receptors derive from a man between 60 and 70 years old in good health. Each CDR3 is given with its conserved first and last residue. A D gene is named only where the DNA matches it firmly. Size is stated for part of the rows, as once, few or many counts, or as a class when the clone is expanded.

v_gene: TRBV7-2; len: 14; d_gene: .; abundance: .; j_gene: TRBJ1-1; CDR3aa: CASSLVVLYTEAFF; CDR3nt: TGTGCCAGCAGCTTAGTCGTTTTGTACACTGAAGCTTTCTTT
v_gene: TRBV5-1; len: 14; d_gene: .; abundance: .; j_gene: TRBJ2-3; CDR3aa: CASAVGTETDTQYF; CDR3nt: TGCGCCAGTGCTGTTGGGACCGAGACAGATACGCAGTATTTT
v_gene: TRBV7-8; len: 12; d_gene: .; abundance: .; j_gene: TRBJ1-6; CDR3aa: CASSLGRAPLHF; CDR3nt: TGTGCCAGCAGCTTAGGAAGGGCACCCCTCCACTTT
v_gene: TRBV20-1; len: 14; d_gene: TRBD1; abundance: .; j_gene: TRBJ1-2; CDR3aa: CSASRAGGAYGYTF; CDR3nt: TGCAGTGCTAGTCGTGCAGGGGGCGCGTATGGCTACACCTTC
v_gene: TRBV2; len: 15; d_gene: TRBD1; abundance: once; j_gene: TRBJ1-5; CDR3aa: CASSSDRADNQPQHF; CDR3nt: TGTGCCAGCAGTTCCGACAGGGCAGATAATCAGCCCCAGCATTTT
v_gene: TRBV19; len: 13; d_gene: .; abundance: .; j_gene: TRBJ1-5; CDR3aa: CASSIAVKQPQHF; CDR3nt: TGTGCCAGTAGTATAGCAGTGAAGCAGCCCCAGCATTTT
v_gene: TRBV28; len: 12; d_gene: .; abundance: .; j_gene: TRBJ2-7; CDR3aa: CASSPRGYEQYF; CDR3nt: TGTGCCAGCAGTCCTCGCGGGTACGAGCAGTACTTC
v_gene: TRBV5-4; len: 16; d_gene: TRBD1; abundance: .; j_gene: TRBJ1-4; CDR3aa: CASSPGGAGANEKLFF; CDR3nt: TGTGCCAGCAGCCCAGGGGGGGCCGGGGCTAATGAAAAACTGTTTTTT
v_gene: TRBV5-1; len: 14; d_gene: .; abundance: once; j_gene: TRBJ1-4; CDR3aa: CASSLFSTNEKLFF; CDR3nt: TGCGCCAGCAGCTTGTTCTCAACTAATGAAAAACTGTTTTTT
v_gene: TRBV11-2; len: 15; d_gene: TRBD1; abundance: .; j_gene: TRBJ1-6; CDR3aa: CASGRRQGTNSPLHF; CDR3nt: TGTGCCAGCGGCCGTAGACAGGGGACCAATTCACCCCTCCACTTT
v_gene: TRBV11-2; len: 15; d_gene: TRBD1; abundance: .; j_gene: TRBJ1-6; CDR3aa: CASSRRQGPNSPLHF; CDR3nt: TGTGCCAGCAGCCGCAGACAGGGGCCGAATTCACCCCTCCACTTT
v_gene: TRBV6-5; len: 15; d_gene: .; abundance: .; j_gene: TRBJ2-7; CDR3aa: CASSYSSSMPYEQYF; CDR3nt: TGTGCCAGCAGTTACTCGAGTTCGATGCCATACGAGCAGTACTTC
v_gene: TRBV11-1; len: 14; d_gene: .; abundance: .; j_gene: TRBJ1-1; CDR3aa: CASSFRGRNTEAFF; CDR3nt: TGTGCCAGCAGCTTTCGGGGGCGGAACACTGAAGCTTTCTTT
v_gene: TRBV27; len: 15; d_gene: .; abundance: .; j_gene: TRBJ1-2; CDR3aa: CASSPHLIRDSGYTF; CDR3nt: TGTGCCAGCAGTCCACACCTTATCCGGGACTCTGGCTACACCTTC
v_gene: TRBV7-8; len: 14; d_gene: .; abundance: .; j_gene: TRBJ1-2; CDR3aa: CASSPRGLAGGYTF; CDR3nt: TGTGCCAGCTCCCCTCGGGGACTCGCCGGGGGCTACACCTTC
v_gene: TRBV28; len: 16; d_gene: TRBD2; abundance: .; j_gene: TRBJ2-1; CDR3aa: CASRRLLSGGGNEQFF; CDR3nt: TGTGCCAGCAGACGCCTTCTGAGCGGGGGGGGCAATGAGCAGTTCTTC
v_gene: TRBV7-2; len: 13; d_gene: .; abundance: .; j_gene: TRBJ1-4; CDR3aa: CASSTFRGEKLFF; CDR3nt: TGTGCCAGCAGCACATTTCGAGGGGAAAAACTGTTTTTT
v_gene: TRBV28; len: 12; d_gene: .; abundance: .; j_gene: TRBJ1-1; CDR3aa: CASSSSITEAFF; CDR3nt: TGTGCCAGCAGTTCGTCAATCACTGAAGCTTTCTTT
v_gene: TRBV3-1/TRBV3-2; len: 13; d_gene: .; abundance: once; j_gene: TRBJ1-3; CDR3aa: CASSQVGGNTIYF; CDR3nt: TGTGCCAGCAGCCAGGTCGGTGGAAACACCATATATTTT
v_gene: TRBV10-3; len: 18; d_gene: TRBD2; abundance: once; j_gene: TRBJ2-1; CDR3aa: CAISPGLAYRGSYNEQFF; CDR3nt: TGTGCCATCAGCCCGGGACTAGCCTATAGGGGGTCCTACAATGAGCAGTTCTTC
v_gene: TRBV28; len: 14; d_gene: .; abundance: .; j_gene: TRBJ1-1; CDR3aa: CASSLVKTGTEAFF; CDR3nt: TGTGCCAGCAGTTTGGTAAAAACGGGGACTGAAGCTTTCTTT
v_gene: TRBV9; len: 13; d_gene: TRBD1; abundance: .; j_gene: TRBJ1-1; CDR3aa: CASSLTGDTEAFF; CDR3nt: TGTGCCAGCAGCCTGACAGGGGACACTGAAGCTTTCTTT
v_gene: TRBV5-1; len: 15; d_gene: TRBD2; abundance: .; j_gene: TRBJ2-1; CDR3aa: CASSLSLAGGREQFF; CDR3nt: TGCGCCAGCAGCTTGAGTCTAGCGGGGGGTCGGGAGCAGTTCTTC
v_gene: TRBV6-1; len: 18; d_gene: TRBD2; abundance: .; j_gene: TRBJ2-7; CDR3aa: CASSEDRGVGAEFYEQYF; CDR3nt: TGTGCCAGCAGTGAAGATCGGGGGGTCGGGGCCGAATTCTACGAGCAGTACTTC
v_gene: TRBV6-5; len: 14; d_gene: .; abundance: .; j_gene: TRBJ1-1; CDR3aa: CASSMNWANTEAFF; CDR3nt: TGTGCCAGCAGCATGAATTGGGCGAACACTGAAGCTTTCTTT
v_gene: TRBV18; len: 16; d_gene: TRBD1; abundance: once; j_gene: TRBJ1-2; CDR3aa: CASSPTSSQGTYGYTF; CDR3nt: TGTGCCAGCTCACCGACTTCCTCACAGGGGACCTATGGCTACACCTTC
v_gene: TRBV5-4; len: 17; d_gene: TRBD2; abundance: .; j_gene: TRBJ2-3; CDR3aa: CASSPSPLAGGADTQYF; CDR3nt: TGTGCCAGCAGCCCCAGCCCCCTAGCGGGGGGGGCAGATACGCAGTATTTT
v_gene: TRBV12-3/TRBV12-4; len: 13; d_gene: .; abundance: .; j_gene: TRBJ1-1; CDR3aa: CASRLRGYPEAFF; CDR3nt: TGTGCCAGCAGGCTTAGGGGGTATCCTGAAGCTTTCTTT
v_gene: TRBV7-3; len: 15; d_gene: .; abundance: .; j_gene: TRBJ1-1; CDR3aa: CASSLSGGAVSEAFF; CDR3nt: TGTGCCAGCAGCTTAAGTGGGGGCGCCGTCTCTGAAGCTTTCTTT
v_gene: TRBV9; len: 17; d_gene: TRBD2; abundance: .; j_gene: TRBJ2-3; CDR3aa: CASRKGVAGGSTDTQYF; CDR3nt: TGTGCCAGCAGAAAAGGGGTAGCGGGGGGCAGCACAGATACGCAGTATTTT
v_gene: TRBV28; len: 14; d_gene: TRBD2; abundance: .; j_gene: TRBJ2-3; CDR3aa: CASISGGAVDTQYF; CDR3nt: TGTGCCAGCATTAGCGGGGGGGCCGTAGATACGCAGTATTTT
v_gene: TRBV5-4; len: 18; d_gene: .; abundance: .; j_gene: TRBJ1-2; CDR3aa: CASEPGGLDGAMSYGYTF; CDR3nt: TGTGCCAGCGAACCCGGCGGGCTCGACGGGGCGATGAGCTATGGCTACACCTTC
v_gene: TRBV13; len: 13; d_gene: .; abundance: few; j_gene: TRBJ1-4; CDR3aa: CASSLGETRKLFF; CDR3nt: TGTGCCAGCAGCTTAGGGGAAACGAGAAAACTGTTTTTT
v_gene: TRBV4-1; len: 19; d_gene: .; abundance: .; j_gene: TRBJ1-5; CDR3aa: CASSQDPGRSVPGGQPQHF; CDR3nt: TGCGCCAGCAGCCAAGATCCGGGGCGGTCTGTCCCTGGAGGCCAGCCCCAGCATTTT
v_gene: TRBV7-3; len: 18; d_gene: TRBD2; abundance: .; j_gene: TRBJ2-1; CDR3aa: CASSQAGGTSNFPDEQFF; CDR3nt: TGTGCCAGCAGCCAGGCGGGTGGGACTAGCAACTTTCCCGATGAGCAGTTCTTC
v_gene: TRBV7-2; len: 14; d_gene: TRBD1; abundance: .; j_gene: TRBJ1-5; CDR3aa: CASSTDRGFQPQHF; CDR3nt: TGTGCCAGCAGCACCGACAGGGGATTTCAGCCCCAGCATTTT
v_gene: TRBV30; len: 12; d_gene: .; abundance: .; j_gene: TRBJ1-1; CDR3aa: CAWRHIDSEAFF; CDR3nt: TGTGCCTGGAGACACATTGACAGTGAAGCTTTCTTT
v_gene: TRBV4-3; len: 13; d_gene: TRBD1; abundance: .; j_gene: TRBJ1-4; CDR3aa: CASSPTFSGQMTF; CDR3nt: TGCGCCAGCAGCCCCACTTTTTCGGGACAGATGACTTTT
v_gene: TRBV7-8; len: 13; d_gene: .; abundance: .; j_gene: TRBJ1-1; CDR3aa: CASSLVGVTEAFF; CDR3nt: TGTGCCAGCAGCTTAGTAGGGGTCACTGAAGCTTTCTTT
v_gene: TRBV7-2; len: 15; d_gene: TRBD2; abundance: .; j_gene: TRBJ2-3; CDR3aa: CASSLGGLGTDTQYF; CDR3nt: TGTGCCAGCAGCTTAGGGGGACTAGGGACAGATACGCAGTATTTT
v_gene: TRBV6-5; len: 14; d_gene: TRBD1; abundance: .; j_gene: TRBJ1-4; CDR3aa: CASTNRGWGEKLFF; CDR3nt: TGTGCCAGCACCAACAGGGGTTGGGGAGAAAAACTGTTTTTT
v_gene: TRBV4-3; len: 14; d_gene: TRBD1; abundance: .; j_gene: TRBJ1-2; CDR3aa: CASSRDTGDYGYTF; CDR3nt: TGCGCCAGCAGCCGCGACACAGGGGACTATGGCTACACCTTC
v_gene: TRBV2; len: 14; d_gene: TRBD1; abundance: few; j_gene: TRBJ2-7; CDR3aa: CASSLGTGAYEQYF; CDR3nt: TGTGCCAGCAGTCTAGGGACAGGGGCCTACGAGCAGTACTTC
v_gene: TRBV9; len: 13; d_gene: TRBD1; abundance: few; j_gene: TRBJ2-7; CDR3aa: CASSVITGDEQYF; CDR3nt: TGTGCCAGCAGCGTCATTACAGGGGACGAGCAGTACTTC
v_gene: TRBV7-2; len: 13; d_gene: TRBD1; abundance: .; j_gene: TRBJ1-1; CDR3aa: CASSGQGYTEAFF; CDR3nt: TGTGCCAGCAGCGGACAGGGATACACTGAAGCTTTCTTT
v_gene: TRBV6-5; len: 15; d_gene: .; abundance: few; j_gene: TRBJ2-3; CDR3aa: CASSYSIGSTDTQYF; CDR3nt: TGTGCCAGCAGTTACTCGATCGGGAGCACAGATACGCAGTATTTT
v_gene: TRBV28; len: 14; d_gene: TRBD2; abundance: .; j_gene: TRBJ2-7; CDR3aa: CASKTSGVLYEQYF; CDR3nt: TGTGCCAGCAAAACTAGCGGGGTTCTCTACGAGCAGTACTTC
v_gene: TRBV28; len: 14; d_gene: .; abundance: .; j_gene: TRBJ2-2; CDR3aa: CASSWRGGTGELFF; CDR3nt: TGTGCCAGCAGTTGGAGGGGAGGCACCGGGGAGCTGTTTTTT
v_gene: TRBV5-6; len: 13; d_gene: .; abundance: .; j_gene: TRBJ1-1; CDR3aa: CASSKAGNTEAFF; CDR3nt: TGTGCCAGCAGCAAGGCTGGGAACACTGAAGCTTTCTTT
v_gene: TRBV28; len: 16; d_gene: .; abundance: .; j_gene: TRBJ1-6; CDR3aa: CASSFPGGPGNSPLHF; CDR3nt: TGTGCCAGCAGCTTCCCGGGAGGGCCAGGCAATTCACCCCTCCACTTT
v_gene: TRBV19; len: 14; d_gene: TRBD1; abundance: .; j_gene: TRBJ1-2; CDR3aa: CASRPDRGRLGYTF; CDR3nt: TGTGCCAGTAGACCGGACAGGGGACGGTTAGGCTACACCTTC